The 27 T cell receptor beta chains presented below share a single source sample, sequenced in a study of cytomegalovirus exposure and HLA in healthy donors. It was with 60 Vbeta and 13 Jbeta primers that the PCR ran. The method was immunoSEQ multiplex PCR; TCRdb's version includes in-frame clones alone and lacks a portion of them. The sample records about 120,000 clones, 75% to 80% being singletons. The specimen was PBMCs. The receptors stem from a woman aged 25 to 45 in good health and CMV-seropositive.

V usage is TRBV7-2 and J usage is TRBJ2-2; D is perhaps TRBD1 (6 bases). Germline CDR1 and CDR2: SGHTA and FQGNSA. The CDR3 extends over 15 amino acids. Trimming removed 1 base at V and 4 bases at J, with 10 bases between. CDR3 in DNA: TGTGCCAGCAGCTTAGGGGGGCAGACCACCGGGGAGCTGTTTTTT. This codes for CASSLGGQTTGELFF. Using reference TRBV7-2 and TRBJ2-2 for the parts outside the CDR3, the full variable domain is GAGVSQSPSNKVTEKGKDVELRCDPISGHTALYWYRQSLGQGLEFLIYFQGNSAPDKSGLPSDRFSAERTGGSVSTLTIQRTQQEDSAVYLCASSLGGQTTGELFFGEGSRLTVL.

This clone was observed a single time. The V call is TRBV6-6, the J call TRBJ1-2; perhaps TRBD1 as D (6 bases). V was clipped by 4 bases and J by 8 bases, with 14 bases between them. Per germline, CDR1 MNHNY and CDR2 SVGAGI (reference sequence). The CDR3 is 13 residues long. The CDR3 nucleotides read TGTGCCAGCAGTTCACAGGGTTCGGAGGGCTACACCTTC. Its protein is CASSSQGSEGYTF.

The table lists this clone with a few counts. The J gene is TRBJ1-6, the V gene TRBV2; the D is unclear. Germline values: CDR1 SNHLY, CDR2 FYNNEI. This CDR3 has 13 amino acids. V lost 8 bases and J 8 bases, leaving 13 bases between the germline ends. The CDR3 is CASSGLGDSPLHF. The CDR3 region has the DNA TGTGCCAGCTCGGGCCTCGGGGATTCACCCCTCCACTTT.

The chain couples TRBV4-3 to TRBJ1-2; weak D call: TRBD1 (5 bases). Germline V gene sequence: CDR1 LGHNA, CDR2 YSLEER. Trimming removed 0 bases at V and 9 bases at J, with 17 bases between. The CDR3 contains 15 residues. The CDR3 bases are TGCGCCAGCAGCCAAGATCGGGGGACCGCCAGTAGCTACACCTTC. Its translation is CASSQDRGTASSYTF.

V usage is TRBV6-4 and J usage is TRBJ2-1; 9 nucleotides match TRBD2. The CDR3 covers 15 residues. Trimming at V came to 2 bases and at J to 4 bases, leaving 3 bases not matched to a gene. CDR1 is MRHNA and CDR2 is SNTAGT in the germline V gene. The CDR3 nucleotides are TGTGCCAGCAGTGACGGCGGGGGGGGATACAATGAGCAGTTCTTC. Translation gives CASSDGGGGYNEQFF.

The rearrangement uses TRBV29-1 and TRBJ1-2; 7 nucleotides agree with TRBD1. The CDR3 extends over 13 amino acids. The J segment lost 4 bases and the V segment lost 4 bases, leaving 6 bases of the junction unmatched. In germline, CDR1 is SQVTM, CDR2 ANQGSEA. The CDR3 DNA sequence: TGCAGCGTTGGACAGGGTTTAGGCTATGGCTACACCTTC. Its translation is CSVGQGLGYGYTF.

This clone came up a few times. The rearrangement links TRBV7-6 to TRBJ2-3, with 8 bases fitting TRBD2. V shed 0 bases and J 8 bases; nucleotides not matched to a gene: 4. This CDR3 region has 14 residues. The V gene's germline CDR1 is SGHVS and CDR2 FNYEAQ. This CDR3 reads CASSLAGSGGTQYF. The CDR3 nucleotides read TGTGCCAGCAGCTTAGCCGGGAGCGGGGGTACGCAGTATTTT.

This clone was seen more than once but under ten times. The chain couples TRBV19 to TRBJ1-1; 7 nucleotides line up with TRBD1. The CDR3 totals 15 residues. Germline V gene sequence: CDR1 LNHDA, CDR2 SQIVND (reference sequence). With V trimmed by 5 bases and J by 6 bases, 12 bases remained unmatched. CDR3 in DNA: TGTGCCAGTAGTCCCAGACAGGGAAGGGAAGCTGAAGCTTTCTTT. Encoded protein: CASSPRQGREAEAFF.

This chain connects TRBV2 to TRBJ1-3; TRBD1 aligns across 9 bases. The germline gives CDR1 SNHLY, CDR2 FYNNEI. V lost 6 bases, J lost 4 bases, and 13 bases stayed unmatched. This CDR3 region has 17 residues. The DNA for the CDR3 is TGTGCCAGCAGAGTTGACGGGACAGGGACTACAGGAAACACCATATATTTT. The encoded protein is CASRVDGTGTTGNTIYF.

V gene TRBV5-1 combines with J gene TRBJ2-3; 9 bases align to TRBD2. V shed 3 bases, J shed 6 bases, and the junction held 14 bases outside the gene matches. In germline, CDR1 is SGHRS, CDR2 YFSETQ. This CDR3 has 17 amino acids. DNA for the CDR3: TGCGCCAGCAGCTGGACGGGAGGGCGGGGGGGCCTGGATACGCAGTATTTT. Translated, it gives CASSWTGGRGGLDTQYF.

V is TRBV19 and J is TRBJ2-5; 12 bases agree with TRBD2. With 9 bases clipped from V and 2 bases from J, the junction kept 1 base outside the gene matches. Germline V lookup: CDR1 LNHDA, CDR2 SQIVND (reference sequence). The CDR3 has 13 residues. As DNA, the CDR3 is TGTGCCAGCACTAGCGGGGGGCAAGAGACCCAGTACTTC. It encodes CASTSGGQETQYF.

The chain carries TRBV7-9 and TRBJ1-1, with 11 bases lining up with TRBD1. Trimming cost V 5 bases and J 11 bases; bases outside gene matches: 7. Germline CDR1 SEHNR, CDR2 FQNEAQ (reference sequence). This CDR3 is built from 13 residues. The DNA for the CDR3 is TGTGCCAGCAGCACGGACAGGGGGCGTAGGGCTTTCTTT. This encodes CASSTDRGRRAFF.

The chain uses TRBV7-2 and TRBJ2-5, with D tentatively TRBD2 (5 bases). Germline CDR1 SGHTA, CDR2 FQGNSA. The length of the CDR3 is 15 residues. Trimming took 1 base from V and 2 from J, leaving 11 bases between them. The CDR3 DNA sequence: TGTGCCAGCAGCTTAGATCGGTCGGGGCAAGAGACCCAGTACTTC. Its protein is CASSLDRSGQETQYF. The variable domain in full, with the rest retrieved from reference TRBV7-2 and TRBJ2-5, is GAGVSQSPSNKVTEKGKDVELRCDPISGHTALYWYRQSLGQGLEFLIYFQGNSAPDKSGLPSDRFSAERTGGSVSTLTIQRTQQEDSAVYLCASSLDRSGQETQYFGPGTRLLVL.

This chain links TRBV19 with TRBJ2-7, with TRBD1 matching over 7 bases. V lost 6 bases, J lost 4 bases, and 3 bases stayed unmatched. This CDR3 comprises 12 residues. Germline V gene lookup returns CDR1 LNHDA and CDR2 SQIVND (reference sequence). CDR3 protein: CASSLQGYEQYF. In DNA form, the CDR3 reads TGTGCCAGTAGCTTACAGGGGTACGAGCAGTACTTC.

A few counts support this clone. This chain links TRBV5-1 with TRBJ2-3; 12 bases align to TRBD2. V lost 4 bases and J lost 2; bases outside the gene matches: 5. The germline V gene encodes CDR1 SGHRS and CDR2 YFSETQ. This CDR3 spans 16 amino acids. The CDR3 DNA is TGCGCCAGCAGCAAAGGACTAGCGGGGAACACAGATACGCAGTATTTT. It codes for CASSKGLAGNTDTQYF.

This clone was observed a handful of times. The rearrangement joins TRBV15 to TRBJ1-5; D not resolved. V was clipped by 5 bases and J by 0 bases, with 8 bases between them. Germline CDR1 and CDR2: LNHNV and YYDKDF (reference sequence). This CDR3 region has 14 residues. CDR3 in DNA: TGTGCCACCAGCGAGTTGGTTAGCAATCAGCCCCAGCATTTT. It specifies CATSELVSNQPQHF.

J is TRBJ1-5 and V is TRBV15; D may be TRBD1 (6 bases). The CDR3 has 14 amino acids. Trimming took off 0 bases at V and 6 bases at J, with 9 bases between the two ends. In germline, CDR1 is LNHNV, CDR2 YYDKDF (reference sequence). In DNA form, the CDR3 reads TGTGCCACCAGCAGAGACAGGGGCAGTCAGCCCCAGCATTTT. Its translation: CATSRDRGSQPQHF.

The chain combines TRBV14 with TRBJ2-7; D call uncertain. The germline CDR1 and CDR2 sequences are SGHDN and FVKESK. V lost 5 bases and J 3 bases, leaving 5 bases between the germline ends. This CDR3 has 11 residues. CDR3 in amino acids: CASSFSYEQYF. The CDR3 bases are TGTGCCAGCAGCTTCAGCTACGAGCAGTACTTC.

This clone has only a few counts. This chain uses TRBV6-6 with TRBJ1-1, with 7 bases aligning to TRBD1. The CDR3 is made up of 13 amino acids. Unmatched junction bases numbered 2, after V lost 6 bases and J lost 1 base. CDR1 is MNHNY, CDR2 SVGAGI, per germline (reference sequence). CDR3 region: CASRQGRNTEAFF. The DNA of the CDR3 is TGTGCCAGCAGACAGGGGAGGAACACTGAAGCTTTCTTT.

The rearrangement joins TRBV6-6 to TRBJ2-3, with 10 bases aligning to TRBD2. CDR3 length: 16 residues. After removal of 6 bases from V and 2 bases from J, the junction contained 8 bases not matched to a gene. Germline V gene data show CDR1 as MNHNY and CDR2 as SVGAGI (reference sequence). The CDR3 DNA is TGTGCCAGCAGCACCTCTAGCGGGGGCAACACAGATACGCAGTATTTT. It specifies CASSTSSGGNTDTQYF.

The chain couples TRBV10-3 to TRBJ1-2; D might be TRBD1 (6 bases). CDR1 and CDR2 from the germline V gene are ENHRY and SYGVKD. The CDR3 spans 14 residues. Trimming took 7 bases from V and 0 from J, leaving 12 bases between them. The chain's CDR3 is CAITPDSANYGYTF. The CDR3 DNA reads TGTGCCATCACTCCGGACAGCGCTAACTATGGCTACACCTTC.

The rearrangement joins TRBV5-1 to TRBJ2-2, with 9 bases that match TRBD1. From germline, CDR1 is SGHRS and CDR2 YFSETQ. V shed 2 bases and J 3 bases; nucleotides not matched to a gene: 2. This CDR3 region has 15 residues. CDR3 DNA: TGCGCCAGCAGCTTACAGGGGGCGGACACCGGGGAGCTGTTTTTT. Amino acid sequence: CASSLQGADTGELFF.

This clone was detected only a few times. V usage is TRBV5-1 and J usage is TRBJ1-1; no definite D call. CDR3 size: 13 residues. Trimming left V 5 bases short and J 0 bases short, with 8 bases between. The germline gives CDR1 SGHRS, CDR2 YFSETQ. CDR3 nucleotides: TGCGCCAGCAGTCCAAAGCTGAACACTGAAGCTTTCTTT. Translating it yields CASSPKLNTEAFF.

This clone has a handful of counts. J is TRBJ2-3 and V is TRBV28; D may be TRBD1 (5 bases). This CDR3 is built from 12 residues. V was clipped by 3 bases and J by 10 bases, with 11 bases between them. CDR1 and CDR2 from the germline V gene are MDHEN and SYDVKM. The CDR3 DNA follows: TGTGCCAGCAGTTTTTCTCTAGGGGCGCAGTATTTT. It encodes CASSFSLGAQYF.

This clone was counted ten times or more. The chain employs TRBV2 and TRBJ2-7, with D possibly TRBD1 on 5 matching bases. The V and J ends lost 4 bases and 4 bases respectively, with 23 bases between them. The CDR3 length is 17 residues. Germline V gene data show CDR1 as SNHLY and CDR2 as FYNNEI. The CDR3 loop reads CASSGSVTQGSAYEQYF. The CDR3 bases are TGTGCCAGCAGTGGCAGTGTAACCCAGGGCTCCGCGTACGAGCAGTACTTC.

This clone was seen more than once but under ten times. The chain links TRBV6-1 to TRBJ1-4; D perhaps matches TRBD1 (5 bases). Germline assignment: CDR1 MNHNS and CDR2 SASEGT. V was clipped by 3 bases and J by 0 bases, with 11 bases between them. The CDR3 consists of 16 residues. The CDR3: CASSEAGGTTNEKLFF. CDR3 bases: TGTGCCAGCAGTGAGGCGGGGGGGACAACTAATGAAAAACTGTTTTTT.

The CDR3 loop is CASSFTSGPQYF. As DNA, the CDR3 is TGTGCCAGCAGCTTTACTAGCGGACCCCAGTACTTC. This chain links TRBV7-2 with TRBJ2-5; 8 positions agree with TRBD2. Germline-derived CDR1 and CDR2 are SGHTA and FQGNSA. The V segment lost 3 bases and the J segment 9 bases; nucleotides outside the gene matches: 3. The CDR3 runs 12 residues.